This TCR beta chain was sequenced in a study of T cells after yellow fever vaccination (dated by TCRdb to about 2019). For the wider study: The SMART-Seq v4 Ultra Low Input RNA kit was used to prepare libraries from fractions with low cell numbers. To follow T-cell clones before and after primary and booster YFV17D yellow fever vaccination, bulk TCR alpha and beta repertoires were sequenced over time. Blood was drawn at multiple timepoints before and after primary and secondary immunization, with bulk PBMC replicates and cell subsets isolated. Two healthy male donors made up the cohort, one aged 18 to 30 years and the other aged 30 to 40 years.

V lost 8 bases and J lost 1 base; the stretch between them is 20 bases long. CDR1 and CDR2 are read off the germline V gene (reference sequence) as SEHNR and FQNEAQ. The cysteine opens and the phenylalanine closes a CDR3 of 17 amino acids. The kept DNA is CDR3 alone, 51 bases in frame from the first base. Notes on this clonotype: What antigen it recognizes has not been identified. No base quality information exists; no much larger clone differs at one position.

The sample's treatment or condition label, decoded: live attenuated yellow fever vaccine strain. At each blood-draw timepoint, two biological replicates of bulk PBMCs were obtained. A standard Ficoll-Paque protocol was used to isolate PBMCs from peripheral blood. TriZol was used to extract RNA from bulk PBMCs, from CD4 and CD8 fractions, and from dextramer-positive and dextramer-negative fractions. Broad study findings and their caveats: A small share of clonotypes occurred in both CD4 and CD8 compartments, likely arising from convergent recombination. After the booster, most of the clones that had expanded following primary vaccination were detected again (roughly 96% of CD4 and around 90% of CD8), which suggests that memory was broadly maintained. Computational filtering was required because FACS-sorted repertoires could contain abundant contaminating clonotypes from the bulk population. The study included only two donors, which limits how far the findings can be generalized. Compared with the primary T-cell response, the secondary T-cell response was weaker but faster, peaking on day 5 rather than day 15.

TCR cDNA was synthesized by 5'RACE template switching, which introduced a universal primer site and unique molecular identifiers. Priming for cDNA synthesis came from both the TCR alpha and TCR beta constant segments. Library amplification used two PCR steps, and the second PCR step added sample barcodes and sequencing adapters. Sequencing of libraries was performed on Illumina HiSeq 2500 (2x100 bp) or NovaSeq (2x150 bp). Regarding the original processing steps: MIGEC handled demultiplexing of reads and collapsing into UMI consensus sequences, while MiXCR performed V(D)J alignment. Vaccine-responding clonotypes were defined with edgeR using replicate PBMC samples, requiring FDR below 0.01 and a log2 fold change above 5 up to day 15. Each bulk clonotype received a CD4 or CD8 identity based on whether the sequenced CD4 or CD8 repertoire contained that clonotype at higher abundance. In-frame beta chains were kept once TCRdb had trimmed the public reads at Q25 with fastp and called clones with MiXCR. Every distinct CDR3 protein forms one entry, paired with its most common genes and DNA. TCRdb assigned the V and J calls; the authors' analysis was not used. This sample gives around 360,000 distinct CDR3 sequences in total; under 14% of them show up just once. The ten largest clonotypes hold about 17% of the sample.

Specimen: PBMCs, collected on the day of the first yellow fever vaccination. The clonotype was recovered from a man in his late teens or twenties who received the YFV17D yellow fever vaccine. Recombination joined TRBV7-9 with TRBJ2-2; the D segment is perhaps TRBD1 or TRBD2, each sharing 5 matched bases. Here the CDR3 is given as CASRAPPGPRNTGELFF. The sequenced DNA is TGTGCCAGCCGAGCCCCTCCGGGGCCGCGGAACACCGGGGAGCTGTTTTTT.